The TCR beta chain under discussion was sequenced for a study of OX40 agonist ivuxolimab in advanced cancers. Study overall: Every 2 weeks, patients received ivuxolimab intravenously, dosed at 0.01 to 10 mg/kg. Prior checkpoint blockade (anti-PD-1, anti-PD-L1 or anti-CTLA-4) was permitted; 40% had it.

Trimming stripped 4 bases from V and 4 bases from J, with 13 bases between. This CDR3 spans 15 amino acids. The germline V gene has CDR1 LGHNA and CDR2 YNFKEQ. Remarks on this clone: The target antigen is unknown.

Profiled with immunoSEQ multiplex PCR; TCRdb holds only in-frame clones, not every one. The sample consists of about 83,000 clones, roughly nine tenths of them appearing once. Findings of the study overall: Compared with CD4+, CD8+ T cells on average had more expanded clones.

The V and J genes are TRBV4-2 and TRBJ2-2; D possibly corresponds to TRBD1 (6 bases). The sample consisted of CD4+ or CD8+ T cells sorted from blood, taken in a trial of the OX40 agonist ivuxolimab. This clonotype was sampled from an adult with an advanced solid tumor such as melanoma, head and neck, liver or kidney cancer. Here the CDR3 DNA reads TGTGCCAGCAGCCCCTCTGGGGGCCGCACCGGGGAGCTGTTTTTT. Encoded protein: CASSPSGGRTGELFF.